A selection of T cell receptor beta chains follows, all from one sample in a study of cytomegalovirus exposure and HLA in healthy donors. Clones were read by immunoSEQ multiplex PCR, and TCRdb kept only the in-frame ones, dropping some. The data show 180,000 or so clones, roughly 80% seen once. Specimen: PBMCs. The receptors were gathered from a woman aged 18-29 years in good health and CMV-seronegative. Both conserved end residues are part of each CDR3. D genes are given only for firm matches. Clone sizes are given selectively: once, few, many, or a class where the clone is expanded.

-	TRBV5-1	TRBJ2-1	-	CASSLAPRNEQFF	TGCGCCAGCAGCCTAGCGCCTAGAAATGAGCAGTTCTTC
-	TRBV28	TRBJ1-3	-	CASSLRKQAGNTIYF	TGTGCCAGCAGTTTACGGAAACAGGCTGGAAACACCATATATTTT
-	TRBV7-8	TRBJ2-7	TRBD2	CASSLGASGRYEQYF	TGTGCCAGCAGCTTAGGGGCTAGCGGGAGGTACGAGCAGTACTTC
once	TRBV27	TRBJ2-7	-	CASSSAGGEQYF	TGTGCCAGCAGTTCCGCCGGGGGAGAGCAGTACTTC
-	TRBV6-4	TRBJ2-5	TRBD2	CASSAIAGGRVTQYF	TGTGCCAGCAGTGCGATAGCGGGAGGTAGGGTGACCCAGTACTTC
-	TRBV12-5	TRBJ2-7	-	CASGLGQGNDEQYF	TGTGCTAGTGGTTTGGGGCAGGGAAATGACGAGCAGTACTTC
-	TRBV27	TRBJ1-6	-	CASSSGWTVLYNSPLHF	TGTGCCAGCAGTTCCGGTTGGACAGTTCTCTATAATTCACCCCTCCACTTT
-	TRBV9	TRBJ2-7	-	CASSVAPTSPIYEQYF	TGTGCCAGCAGCGTAGCCCCGACTAGTCCCATCTACGAGCAGTACTTC
-	TRBV14	TRBJ1-1	TRBD1	CASSRQGGNTEAFF	TGTGCCAGCAGCCGACAGGGGGGCAACACTGAAGCTTTCTTT
-	TRBV28	TRBJ2-3	-	CASSSRVTSSSFGTDTQYF	TGTGCCAGTAGTTCCCGGGTCACTAGCAGCAGTTTTGGCACAGATACGCAGTATTTT
-	TRBV28	TRBJ1-2	-	CASSYNPLNYGYTF	TGTGCCAGCAGTTATAACCCCCTAAACTATGGCTACACCTTC
-	TRBV28	TRBJ1-1	-	CASSLQRSEAFF	TGTGCCAGCAGTTTACAACGGAGTGAAGCTTTCTTT
-	TRBV11-1	TRBJ2-4	-	CASSFFGTRGNIQYF	TGTGCCAGCAGCTTTTTCGGAACTCGGGGGAACATTCAGTACTTC
-	TRBV11-1	TRBJ2-3	-	CASSLGASTDTQYF	TGTGCCAGCAGCTTGGGGGCGAGCACAGATACGCAGTATTTT